Below, 10 T cell receptor beta chains from the same sample are listed, as sequenced in a study of blood T cell repertoires in COVID-19. Profiled with immunoSEQ multiplex PCR; TCRdb holds only in-frame clones, not every one. The sample has around 190,000 clones; 70% to 90% are singletons. The sequenced sample was peripheral blood. These TCRs come from a man aged 45 to 65 with active or convalescent COVID-19.

This chain connects TRBV29-1 to TRBJ2-3; a possible D gene is TRBD2 (6 bases). Germline CDR1 reads SQVTM; CDR2 reads ANQGSEA. V was cut by 3 bases and J by 5 bases, with 12 bases left in between. This CDR3 has 13 amino acids. The CDR3 DNA reads as TGCAGCGTTGAGGCTAGCGTTAAAGATACGCAGTATTTT. Translating gives CSVEASVKDTQYF.

The chain is built from TRBV5-1 and TRBJ1-1, with 8 bases that match TRBD1. The CDR3 is made up of 15 amino acids. After removal of 4 bases from V and 4 bases from J, the junction contained 9 bases not matched to a gene. Per germline, CDR1 SGHRS and CDR2 YFSETQ. The CDR3 is CASSQMTGVGTEAFF. The DNA for the CDR3 is TGCGCCAGCAGCCAGATGACAGGGGTGGGCACTGAAGCTTTCTTT.

The rearrangement links TRBV27 to TRBJ2-7; a possible D gene is TRBD2 (5 bases). The length of the CDR3 is 14 residues. Trimming took off 6 bases at V and 6 bases at J, with 18 bases between the two ends. Per germline, CDR1 MNHEY and CDR2 SMNVEV (reference sequence). CDR3 sequence (DNA): TGTGCCAGCAGCACACTAGAGGTTCGCGGCGAGCAGTACTTC. Translating gives CASSTLEVRGEQYF.

The chain is built from TRBV27 and TRBJ1-5; 7 bases are shared with TRBD1. CDR1 is MNHEY, CDR2 SMNVEV, per germline (reference sequence). V lost 5 bases, J lost 9 bases, and 10 bases stayed unmatched. This CDR3 comprises 14 residues. This chain's CDR3 is CASSPNRGSAPQHF. In nucleotides, the CDR3 is TGTGCCAGCAGTCCGAACAGGGGCTCGGCGCCCCAGCATTTT.

This chain joins TRBV5-4 and TRBJ2-2; 8 bases are a match to TRBD1. The CDR3 consists of 15 residues. Trimming at V came to 5 bases and at J to 1 base, leaving 4 bases not matched to a gene. The germline V gene encodes CDR1 SGHNT and CDR2 YYREEE (reference sequence). DNA for the CDR3: TGTGCCAGCAGAGACAGGGGCGGGAACACCGGGGAGCTGTTTTTT. It specifies CASRDRGGNTGELFF.

This clone came up a few times. V gene TRBV13 combines with J gene TRBJ1-3, with D tentatively TRBD1 (6 bases). Trimming pared 2 bases from V and 0 bases from J, leaving 11 bases between. The germline CDR1 and CDR2 sequences are PRHDT and FYEKMQ (reference sequence). This CDR3 region has 16 residues. CDR3: CASSLFTGYSGNTIYF. The CDR3 nucleotides read TGTGCCAGCAGCTTATTCACAGGGTACTCTGGAAACACCATATATTTT. The full variable domain, completed using reference TRBV13 and TRBJ1-3, is AAGVIQSPRHLIKEKRETATLKCYPIPRHDTVYWYQQGPGQDPQFLISFYEKMQSDKGSIPDRFSAQQFSDYHSELNMSSLELGDSALYFCASSLFTGYSGNTIYFGEGSWLTVV.

The rearrangement uses TRBV13 and TRBJ1-1; 9 nucleotides align to TRBD1. With V trimmed by 0 bases and J by 12 bases, 5 bases remained unmatched. Germline loops: CDR1 PRHDT, CDR2 FYEKMQ (reference sequence). The CDR3 is 13 amino acids. For the CDR3, the DNA is TGTGCCAGCAGCTTAGGCCGACAGGGGGTAACTTTCTTT. It encodes CASSLGRQGVTFF.

This chain uses TRBV6-5 with TRBJ2-1; 11 bases agree with TRBD1. CDR3 length equals 14 residues. Trimming took 4 bases from V and 9 from J; bases not matched to a gene: 5. Germline V gives CDR1 MNHEY, CDR2 SVGAGI. DNA for the CDR3: TGTGCCAGCAGTTTGGGACAGGGGGTAGGTGAGCAGTTCTTC. The encoded protein is CASSLGQGVGEQFF.

This chain uses TRBV18 with TRBJ1-1; tentative D call: TRBD1 (6 bases). The CDR3 extends over 13 amino acids. Between the trimmed V and J ends, which lost 3 bases and 6 bases, there was a span of 11 bases. CDR1 is KGHSH, CDR2 LQKENI, per germline. DNA for the CDR3: TGTGCCAGCTCACCGAGGAAGGGGGCTGAAGCTTTCTTT. Translation gives CASSPRKGAEAFF.

The V and J genes are TRBV7-2 and TRBJ2-7; D possibly corresponds to TRBD2 (6 bases). V was cut by 4 bases and J by 6 bases, with 10 bases left in between. The CDR3 consists of 12 residues. The germline gives CDR1 SGHTA, CDR2 FQGNSA. The CDR3 sequence is CASSSSGVEQYF. CDR3 nucleotide sequence: TGTGCCAGCAGCTCCTCGGGGGTCGAGCAGTACTTC.